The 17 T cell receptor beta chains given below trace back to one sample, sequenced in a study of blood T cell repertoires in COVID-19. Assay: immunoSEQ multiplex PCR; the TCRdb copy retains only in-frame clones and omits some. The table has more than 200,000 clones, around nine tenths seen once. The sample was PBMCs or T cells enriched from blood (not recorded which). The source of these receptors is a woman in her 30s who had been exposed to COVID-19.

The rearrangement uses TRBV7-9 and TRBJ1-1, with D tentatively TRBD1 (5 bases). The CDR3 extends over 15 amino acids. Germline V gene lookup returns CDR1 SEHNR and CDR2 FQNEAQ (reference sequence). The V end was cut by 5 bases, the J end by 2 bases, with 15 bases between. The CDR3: CASSGQGLSNTEAFF. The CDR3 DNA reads TGTGCCAGCAGCGGGCAGGGTCTATCAAACACTGAAGCTTTCTTT.

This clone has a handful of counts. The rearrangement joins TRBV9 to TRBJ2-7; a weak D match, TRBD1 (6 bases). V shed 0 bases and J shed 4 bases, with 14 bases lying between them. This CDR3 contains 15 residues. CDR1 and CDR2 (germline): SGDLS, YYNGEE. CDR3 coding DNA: TGTGCCAGCAGCGTAGATGGGGGCCTAATGTACGAGCAGTACTTC. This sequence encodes CASSVDGGLMYEQYF.

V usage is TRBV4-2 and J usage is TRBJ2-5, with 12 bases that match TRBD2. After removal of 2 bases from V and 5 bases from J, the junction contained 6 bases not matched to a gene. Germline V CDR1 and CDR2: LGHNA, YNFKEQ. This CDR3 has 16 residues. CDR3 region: CASSQRLAGVRETQYF. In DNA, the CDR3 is TGTGCCAGCAGCCAAAGACTAGCGGGAGTGCGGGAGACCCAGTACTTC.

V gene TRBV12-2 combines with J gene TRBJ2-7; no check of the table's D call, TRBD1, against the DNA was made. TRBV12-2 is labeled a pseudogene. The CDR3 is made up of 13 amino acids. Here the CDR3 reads CASRLDNDYEQYF. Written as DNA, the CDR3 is TGTGCAAGTCGCCTCGACAACGACTACGAGCAGTACTTC.

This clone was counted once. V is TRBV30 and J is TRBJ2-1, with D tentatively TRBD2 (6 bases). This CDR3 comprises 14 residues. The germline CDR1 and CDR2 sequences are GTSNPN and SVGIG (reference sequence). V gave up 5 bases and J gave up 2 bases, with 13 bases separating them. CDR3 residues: CAWGRGSAYNEQFF. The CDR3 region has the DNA TGTGCCTGGGGCCGGGGGAGTGCCTACAATGAGCAGTTCTTC. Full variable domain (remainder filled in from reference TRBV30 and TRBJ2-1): SQTIHQWPATLVQPVGSPLSLECTVEGTSNPNLYWYRQAAGRGLQLLFYSVGIGQISSEVPQNLSASRPQDRQFILSSKKLLLSDSGFYLCAWGRGSAYNEQFFGPGTRLTVL.

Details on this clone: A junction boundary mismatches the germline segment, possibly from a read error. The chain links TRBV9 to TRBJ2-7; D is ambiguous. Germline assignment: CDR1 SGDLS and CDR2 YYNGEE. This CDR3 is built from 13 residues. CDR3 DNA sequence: TGTGCCAGCAGCGTAGAAGACTCCCACGAGCAGTACTTC. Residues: CASSVEDSHEQYF.

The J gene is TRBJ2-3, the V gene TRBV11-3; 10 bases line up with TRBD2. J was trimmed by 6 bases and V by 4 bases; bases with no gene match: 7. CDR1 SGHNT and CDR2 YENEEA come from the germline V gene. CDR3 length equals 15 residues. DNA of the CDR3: TGTGCCAGCAGCTCCGGGACTAGCGAAGGGGATACGCAGTATTTT. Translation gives CASSSGTSEGDTQYF.

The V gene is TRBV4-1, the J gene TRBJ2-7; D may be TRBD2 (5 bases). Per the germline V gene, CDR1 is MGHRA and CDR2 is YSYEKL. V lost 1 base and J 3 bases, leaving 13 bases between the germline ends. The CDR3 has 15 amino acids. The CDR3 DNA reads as TGCGCCAGCAGCCAAGCCGCCAGAGAGGGCTACGAGCAGTACTTC. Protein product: CASSQAAREGYEQYF.

CDR3 sequence reads: CATSRRRRDRYTGELFF. The CDR3 coding sequence is TGTGCCACCAGCAGAAGAAGGAGGGACAGATACACCGGGGAGCTGTTTTTT. This chain joins TRBV15 and TRBJ2-2, with D perhaps TRBD1 (7 bases). CDR3 length: 17 amino acids. V was trimmed by 2 bases and J by 3 bases, leaving 16 bases between them. From germline, CDR1 is LNHNV and CDR2 YYDKDF (reference sequence).

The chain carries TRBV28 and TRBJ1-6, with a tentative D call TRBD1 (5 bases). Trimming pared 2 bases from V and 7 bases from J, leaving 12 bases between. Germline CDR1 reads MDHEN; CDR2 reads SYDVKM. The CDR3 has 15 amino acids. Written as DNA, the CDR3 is TGTGCCAGCAGTTTAATCGGGGGAACAAATTCACCCCTCCACTTT. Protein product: CASSLIGGTNSPLHF.

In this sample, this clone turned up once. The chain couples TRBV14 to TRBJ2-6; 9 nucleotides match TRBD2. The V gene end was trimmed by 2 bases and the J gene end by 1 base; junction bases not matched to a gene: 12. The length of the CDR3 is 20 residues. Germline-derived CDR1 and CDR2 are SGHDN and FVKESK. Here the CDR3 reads CASSQLVGVAGASGANVLTF. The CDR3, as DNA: TGTGCCAGCAGCCAACTGGTGGGGGTAGCGGGAGCGTCTGGGGCCAACGTCCTGACTTTC.

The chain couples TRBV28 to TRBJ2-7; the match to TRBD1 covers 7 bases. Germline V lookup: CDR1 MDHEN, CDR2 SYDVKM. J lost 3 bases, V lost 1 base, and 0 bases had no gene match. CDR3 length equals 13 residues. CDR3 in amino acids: CASSLSGGYEQYF. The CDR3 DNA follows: TGTGCCAGCAGTTTATCAGGGGGCTACGAGCAGTACTTC.

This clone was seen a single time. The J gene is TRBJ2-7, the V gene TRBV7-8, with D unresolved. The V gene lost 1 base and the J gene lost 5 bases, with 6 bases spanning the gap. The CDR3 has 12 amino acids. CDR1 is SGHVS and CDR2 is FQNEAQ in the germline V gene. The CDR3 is CASSLVRNEQYF. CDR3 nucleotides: TGTGCCAGCAGCTTAGTCAGGAACGAGCAGTACTTC.

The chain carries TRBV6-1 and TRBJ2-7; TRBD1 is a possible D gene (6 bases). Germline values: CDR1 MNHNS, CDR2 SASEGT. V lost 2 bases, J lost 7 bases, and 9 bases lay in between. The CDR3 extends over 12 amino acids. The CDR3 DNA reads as TGTGCCAGCAGTGAACAGGGGTGGGAGCAGTACTTC. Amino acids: CASSEQGWEQYF.

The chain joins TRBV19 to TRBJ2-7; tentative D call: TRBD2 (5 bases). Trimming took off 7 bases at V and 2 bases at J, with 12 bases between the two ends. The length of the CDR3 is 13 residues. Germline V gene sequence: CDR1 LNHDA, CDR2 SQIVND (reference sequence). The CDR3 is CASTPRGTYEQYF. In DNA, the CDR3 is TGTGCCAGTACCCCCAGAGGGACCTACGAGCAGTACTTC.

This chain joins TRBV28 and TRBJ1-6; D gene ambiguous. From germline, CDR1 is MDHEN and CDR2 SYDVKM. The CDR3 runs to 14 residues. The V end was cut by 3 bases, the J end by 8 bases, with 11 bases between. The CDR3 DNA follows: TGTGCCAGCAGTTTTTGGGCTACGGATTCACCCCTCCACTTT. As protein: CASSFWATDSPLHF.

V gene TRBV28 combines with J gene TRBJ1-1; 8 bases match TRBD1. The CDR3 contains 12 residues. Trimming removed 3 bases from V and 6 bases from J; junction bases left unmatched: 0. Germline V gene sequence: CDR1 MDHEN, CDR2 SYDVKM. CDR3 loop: CASSLTGAEAFF. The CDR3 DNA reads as TGTGCCAGCAGTTTGACAGGGGCTGAAGCTTTCTTT.